The 15 T cell receptor beta chains below come from one sample, sequenced in a study of blood T cell repertoires in COVID-19. The repertoire was sequenced with immunoSEQ multiplex PCR; TCRdb's copy has only in-frame clones and lacks some. Of fewer than 250,000 clones listed, over 80% were seen once; the top ten hold more than 3%. The sequencing sample was made of PBMCs or T cells enriched from blood (not recorded which). All receptors come from a woman aged 30 to 39 who had been exposed to COVID-19.

A few counts support this clone. J is TRBJ1-1 and V is TRBV5-4, with a possible D match to TRBD1 (6 bases). V lost 3 bases, J lost 1 base, and 16 bases lay in between. The germline CDR1 and CDR2 sequences are SGHNT and YYREEE (reference sequence). The CDR3 has 16 residues. Written as DNA, the CDR3 is TGTGCCAGCAGCTACCCAGGGACACCGGGGAACACTGAAGCTTTCTTT. It yields the protein CASSYPGTPGNTEAFF.

This rearrangement joins TRBV20-1 to TRBJ2-2; D perhaps matches TRBD1 (6 bases). Germline V CDR1 and CDR2: DFQATT, SNEGSKA (reference sequence). The CDR3 runs 13 residues. The V gene lost 3 bases and the J gene lost 9 bases, with 14 bases spanning the gap. The chain's CDR3 is CSASRDTPRELFF. In nucleotides, the CDR3 is TGCAGTGCTAGTAGGGACACCCCCCGGGAGCTGTTTTTT.

This clone was found once. This chain links TRBV19 with TRBJ1-5; D is unclear. V was pared by 7 bases and J by 1 base, with 14 bases between. The CDR3 is made up of 15 amino acids. CDR1 and CDR2 from the germline V gene are LNHDA and SQIVND (reference sequence). CDR3 sequence (DNA): TGTGCCAGTAAGATCGAGGGTGCCAGCAATCAGCCCCAGCATTTT. As protein: CASKIEGASNQPQHF.

The gene calls are TRBV20-1 and TRBJ2-1; D gene unclear. V lost 4 bases and J 8 bases, leaving 9 bases between the germline ends. This CDR3 is built from 11 residues. Germline CDR1 reads DFQATT; CDR2 reads SNEGSKA (reference sequence). As DNA, the CDR3 is TGCAGTGCTACCCTACGGTATGAGCAGTTCTTC. Its protein is CSATLRYEQFF.

J is TRBJ2-7 and V is TRBV2; TRBD1 agrees at 11 bases. The CDR3 has 17 amino acids. The germline V gene has CDR1 SNHLY and CDR2 FYNNEI. The V and J ends lost 1 base and 6 bases, in that order; junction bases with no gene match: 11. The CDR3 DNA is TGTGCCAGCAGTGAAGTGGCCGGGACAGGGGGGAAACGCGAGCAGTACTTC. It specifies CASSEVAGTGGKREQYF.

This rearrangement joins TRBV6-2 or TRBV6-3 to TRBJ2-5, with D unresolved. This CDR3 has 14 residues. V was pared by 3 bases and J by 5 bases, with 13 bases between. Germline-derived CDR1 and CDR2 are MNHEY and SVGEGT. The DNA of the CDR3 is TGTGCCAGCAGTTATTCGGGTGATGCGGAGACCCAGTACTTC. Translation: CASSYSGDAETQYF.

The genes are TRBV2 and TRBJ1-6, with D tentatively TRBD1 (6 bases). The CDR3 is 14 amino acids. The V end lost 0 bases, the J end lost 12 bases, and 12 bases lay between the germline ends. Germline V gene data show CDR1 as SNHLY and CDR2 as FYNNEI. CDR3 region: CASSEARTVKPLHF. CDR3 sequence (DNA): TGTGCCAGCAGTGAAGCGCGGACAGTCAAACCCCTCCACTTT.

The chain uses TRBV5-1 and TRBJ1-2; D is undetermined. Germline CDR1 reads SGHRS; CDR2 reads YFSETQ. Trimming took off 2 bases at V and 1 base at J, with 6 bases between the two ends. This CDR3 spans 13 amino acids. CDR3 loop: CASSFRVNYGYTF. In DNA, the CDR3 is TGCGCCAGCAGCTTTAGAGTTAACTATGGCTACACCTTC.

The chain has TRBV30 and TRBJ2-1, with 10 bases matching TRBD2. Germline V CDR1 and CDR2: GTSNPN, SVGIG (reference sequence). The V gene end was trimmed by 0 bases and the J gene end by 8 bases; junction bases not matched to a gene: 7. There are 15 residues in the CDR3. The DNA of the CDR3 is TGTGCCTGGAGTGTAGGGCTAGCGGGAGAGTATGAGCAGTTCTTC. Translation: CAWSVGLAGEYEQFF.

This chain joins TRBV6-5 and TRBJ2-7, with D tentatively TRBD2 (5 bases). The germline V and J ends were trimmed by 6 bases and 6 bases, with 15 bases remaining between them. Per the germline V gene, CDR1 is MNHEY and CDR2 is SVGAGI. CDR3 length: 13 amino acids. The CDR3 loop reads CASRDGVLGEQYF. The DNA for the CDR3 is TGTGCCAGCAGGGACGGGGTATTAGGCGAGCAGTACTTC.

The rearrangement uses TRBV11-2 and TRBJ2-3; 10 bases align to TRBD2. Germline CDR1 reads SGHAT; CDR2 reads FQNNGV. V lost 6 bases, J lost 2 bases, and 11 bases stayed unmatched. The CDR3 has 17 amino acids. DNA for the CDR3: TGTGCCAGCAGTTCCAACCCGGGACTAGCGTTCACAGATACGCAGTATTTT. This codes for CASSSNPGLAFTDTQYF.

The chain uses TRBV9 and TRBJ2-7; 10 bases are shared with TRBD2. Looked up from germline, CDR1 is SGDLS and CDR2 is YYNGEE. The V gene end was trimmed by 4 bases and the J gene end by 1 base; junction bases not matched to a gene: 8. The CDR3 sequence is 16 residues long. In nucleotides, the CDR3 is TGTGCCAGCAGCCCAAGACTAGCGGGCGCTTCCTACGAGCAGTACTTC. Encoded protein: CASSPRLAGASYEQYF.

The chain joins TRBV6-5 to TRBJ2-1; D might be TRBD2 (6 bases). This CDR3 region has 15 residues. Germline V gene lookup returns CDR1 MNHEY and CDR2 SVGAGI. The V end lost 0 bases, the J end lost 7 bases, and 13 bases lay between the germline ends. The CDR3 sequence is CASSYSGGYGNEQFF. In DNA, the CDR3 is TGTGCCAGCAGTTACTCTGGGGGGTATGGGAATGAGCAGTTCTTC.

This clone was seen only once. The chain carries TRBV27 and TRBJ1-4, with TRBD1 matching over 9 bases. V was pared by 5 bases and J by 0 bases, with 7 bases of the junction left unmatched. The germline V gene encodes CDR1 MNHEY and CDR2 SMNVEV (reference sequence). This CDR3 is 17 amino acids long. This chain's CDR3 is CASSRTGAVTTNEKLFF. In nucleotides, the CDR3 is TGTGCCAGCAGTCGGACAGGGGCCGTAACAACTAATGAAAAACTGTTTTTT.

CDR3 sequence: CASSQRLAVTGELFF. Written as DNA, the CDR3 is TGTGCCAGCAGCCAGCGTCTAGCGGTCACCGGGGAGCTGTTTTTT. The V call is TRBV3-1 (or the pseudogene TRBV3-2), the J call TRBJ2-2, with 7 bases that match TRBD2. J was trimmed by 4 bases and V by 3 bases; bases with no gene match: 5. The CDR3 is made up of 15 amino acids. Germline CDR1 and CDR2: LGHDT and YNNKEL (reference sequence).